This T cell receptor beta chain was captured by sequencing in a study of T cells in Graves' hyperthyroidism and ophthalmopathy. The study, taken as a whole, reports: Blood shared most expanded thyroid clonotypes above 0.001. Ophthalmopathy was model-predicted a median about 7.1 months pre-onset.

It was uncontrolled infection, other autoimmune disease, pregnancy or lactation that excluded patients. Based on clinical symptoms, serum thyroxine and TRAb, thyroid ultrasound and orbital computed tomography, diagnoses were reached. Germline-derived CDR1 and CDR2 are SGHTA and FQGTGA. Trimming left V 3 bases short and J 0 bases short, with 11 bases between. CDR3 size: 15 residues. Researchers took RNA transcripts and amplified the TCR beta CDR3 regions from them. First-round RT-PCR targeting the TCR CDR3 was performed with the HTBI primer set. TCRdb analysed the multiplex PCR reads with MiXCR anew, one entry per CDR3 protein. The sample lists 500,000 to 600,000 distinct CDR3 sequences, under 60% occurring once. This clonotype has ten or more counts. Its antigen is not known.

The genes are TRBV7-3 and TRBJ1-2, with D unresolved. This receptor was taken from an adult woman with Graves' disease, either hyperthyroidism or ophthalmopathy (not recorded which). The material sequenced was peripheral blood or thyroid tissue (not recorded which). The CDR3 loop reads CASSFGWASNYGYTF. The CDR3 region has the DNA TGTGCCAGCAGCTTCGGGTGGGCGTCTAACTATGGCTACACCTTC.